The next 23 T cell receptor beta chains were all read from a single sample in a study of CD8 T cells in ankylosing spondylitis. TCRdb recomputed calls from the 5' RACE reads with MiXCR, one row per CDR3 protein. The profile shows just under 550,000 distinct CDR3 sequences, about an eighth of them singletons. Overall study findings and caveats: Ankylosing spondylitis blood seemed to carry a telltale TCR beta motif made of several highly homologous variants.

For these TCRs, the target antigens are not known. Material for sequencing was blood, either unsorted or a sorted T cell fraction (not recorded which). The origin of the receptors is a male donor with ankylosing spondylitis.

The J gene is TRBJ2-1, the V gene TRBV5-1, with D uncertain. The CDR3 totals 16 residues. CDR1 is SGHRS, CDR2 YFSETQ, per germline. V lost 4 bases to trimming and J lost 0 bases, with 14 bases between them. The CDR3 DNA sequence: TGCGCCAGCAGCCCCCAAGGCATGAGCTCCTACAATGAGCAGTTCTTC. Its protein is CASSPQGMSSYNEQFF.

Only a few counts were recorded for this clonotype. This chain's CDR3 is CASYPGRSMNTEAFF. CDR3 sequence (DNA): TGTGCCAGCTATCCCGGGCGGAGTATGAACACTGAAGCTTTCTTT. This sequence joins TRBV5-4 and TRBJ1-1; D is undetermined. V was shortened by 7 bases and J by 0 bases, with 16 bases between the two germline ends. CDR1 and CDR2 (germline): SGHNT, YYREEE (reference sequence). The CDR3 has 15 amino acids.

This clonotype appeared a few times. The chain joins TRBV6-5 to TRBJ1-1; maybe TRBD1 (6 bases). The V end was cut by 4 bases, the J end by 4 bases, with 13 bases between. Per germline, CDR1 MNHEY and CDR2 SVGAGI. The CDR3 spans 14 residues. CDR3 loop: CASSSSGTFTEAFF. The CDR3 coding sequence is TGTGCCAGCAGTTCATCCGGGACATTCACTGAAGCTTTCTTT.

V is TRBV11-2 and J is TRBJ1-1; D call uncertain. The CDR3 length is 16 residues. Between the trimmed V and J ends, which lost 1 base and 0 bases, there was a span of 12 bases. Per the germline V gene, CDR1 is SGHAT and CDR2 is FQNNGV. The CDR3 loop reads CASSLVLQALNTEAFF. The CDR3 nucleotides read TGTGCCAGCAGCTTAGTCCTGCAGGCCCTGAACACTGAAGCTTTCTTT.

This clonotype has only a few counts. The gene calls are TRBV6-5 and TRBJ1-5, with D possibly matching TRBD1 (6 bases). CDR1 MNHEY and CDR2 SVGAGI come from the germline V gene. V was shortened by 2 bases and J by 2 bases, with 7 bases between the two germline ends. The CDR3 totals 14 residues. CDR3 residues: CASSYGGRNQPQHF. Here the CDR3 DNA reads TGTGCCAGCAGTTACGGGGGGCGCAATCAGCCCCAGCATTTT.

The V gene is TRBV19, the J gene TRBJ2-4; tentative D call: TRBD2 (6 bases). The V gene's germline CDR1 is LNHDA and CDR2 SQIVND (reference sequence). The CDR3 spans 14 residues. The V gene lost 5 bases and the J gene lost 9 bases, with 17 bases spanning the gap. The CDR3 nucleotides are TGTGCCAGTAGTCCCCTCAGGGAGGTAGCCATTCAGTACTTC. Translating gives CASSPLREVAIQYF.

The V gene is TRBV15, the J gene TRBJ2-7; TRBD2 aligns across 7 bases. J lost 4 bases, V lost 0 bases, and 3 bases had no gene match. Germline V gives CDR1 LNHNV, CDR2 YYDKDF (reference sequence). The CDR3 consists of 14 residues. This CDR3 is CATSRDGGVYEQYF. CDR3 coding DNA: TGTGCCACCAGCAGAGATGGGGGGGTTTACGAGCAGTACTTC.

The gene calls are TRBV5-1 and TRBJ1-2; D remains unclear. This CDR3 is 14 amino acids long. V lost 0 bases and J lost 5, with 11 bases in between. Germline V gives CDR1 SGHRS, CDR2 YFSETQ. In DNA, the CDR3 is TGCGCCAGCAGCTTGGAGAGCCTGGGGTATGGCTACACCTTC. It yields the protein CASSLESLGYGYTF.

This clonotype showed up just a few times. The rearrangement uses TRBV7-2 and TRBJ1-2; D remains unclear. Germline V lookup: CDR1 SGHTA, CDR2 FQGNSA. The germline V and J ends were trimmed by 5 bases and 7 bases, with 14 bases remaining between them. The CDR3 spans 13 residues. The CDR3 loop reads CASSPRAGFGYTF. In nucleotides, the CDR3 is TGTGCCAGCAGCCCTCGGGCTGGCTTTGGCTACACCTTC.

The chain joins TRBV27 to TRBJ1-6, with unresolved D. The germline gives CDR1 MNHEY, CDR2 SMNVEV (reference sequence). The CDR3 consists of 14 residues. Trimming took 5 bases from V and 6 from J, leaving 11 bases between them. The CDR3 spells CASSIGPFNSPLHF. The CDR3, as DNA: TGTGCCAGCAGTATCGGACCTTTTAATTCACCCCTCCACTTT.

This clonotype came up many times. At one end, the junction sequence differs from germline, possibly due to a read error. The V and J genes are TRBV7-9 and TRBJ2-7; TRBD2 aligns across 8 bases. The CDR3 has 12 amino acids. Germline V lookup: CDR1 SEHNR, CDR2 FQNEAQ (reference sequence). CDR3 nucleotides: TGTGCCAGCAGCTTAGATCTAGCGGGTACGGACTTC. It is translated as CASSLDLAGTDF. Looking up the rest from reference TRBV7-9 and TRBJ2-7 gives the full variable domain: DTGVSQNPRHKITKRGQNVTFRCDPISEHNRLYWYRQTLGQGPEFLTYFQNEAQLEKSRLLSDRFSAERPKGSFSTLEIQRTEQGDSAMYLCASSLDLAGTDFGPGTRLTVT.

This clonotype was observed many times. J is TRBJ2-5 and V is TRBV3-1; the D is unclear. Germline V gives CDR1 LGHDT, CDR2 YNNKEL (reference sequence). The CDR3 runs 14 residues. The ends were cut back, 3 bases at V and 5 bases at J, with 13 bases in the middle. DNA of the CDR3: TGTGCCAGCAGCCATGCGAAGGTCGGCGAGACCCAGTACTTC. Protein sequence: CASSHAKVGETQYF.

There are a few counts of this clonotype. V usage is TRBV6-1 and J usage is TRBJ1-3; 8 bases match TRBD1. The CDR3 contains 16 residues. CDR1 and CDR2 (germline): MNHNS, SASEGT. V lost 4 bases, J lost 2 bases, and 7 bases stayed unmatched. The CDR3 DNA is TGTGCCAGCAGTGCCCGACAGGGGAACCCTGGAAACACCATATATTTT. Its protein is CASSARQGNPGNTIYF.

This clonotype has a single count. V usage is TRBV6-1 and J usage is TRBJ1-5; D gene ambiguous. The germline V and J ends were trimmed by 1 base and 2 bases, with 9 bases remaining between them. This CDR3 is 15 amino acids long. CDR1 and CDR2 from the germline V gene are MNHNS and SASEGT. The CDR3 DNA is TGTGCCAGCAGTGAAGAAGGCAATGGCAATCAGCCCCAGCATTTT. The encoded protein is CASSEEGNGNQPQHF.

This clonotype was detected a few times. V is TRBV20-1 and J is TRBJ2-5, with 8 nucleotides matching TRBD1. The germline gives CDR1 DFQATT, CDR2 SNEGSKA (reference sequence). V shed 3 bases and J 4 bases; nucleotides not matched to a gene: 13. CDR3 length: 16 amino acids. The CDR3 here is CSASPPGTGFGETQYF. In DNA form, the CDR3 reads TGCAGTGCTAGCCCCCCCGGGACAGGTTTTGGAGAGACCCAGTACTTC.

This clonotype was seen repeatedly, ten times or more. V and J are TRBV29-1 and TRBJ2-7; D unclear. In germline, CDR1 is SQVTM, CDR2 ANQGSEA. This CDR3 region has 15 residues. CDR3 loop: CTTSSGDPRGYEQYV. CDR3 bases: TGCACCACATCGTCGGGCGATCCAAGAGGCTACGAGCAGTACGTC.

The V and J genes are TRBV11-3 and TRBJ2-7, with unresolved D. CDR1 and CDR2 from the germline V gene are SGHNT and YENEEA. The CDR3 has 13 amino acids. The germline V and J ends were trimmed by 0 bases and 2 bases, with 5 bases remaining between them. The CDR3 nucleotides read TGTGCCAGCAGCTTAGAGGTAGCCTACGAGCAGTACGTC. Translating gives CASSLEVAYEQYV.

As concerns this clonotype: The junction and the germline gene differ at one end; a read error may be behind it. V is TRBV5-1 and J is TRBJ1-2; a weak D match, TRBD1 (5 bases). The CDR3 consists of 13 residues. Germline V gene sequence: CDR1 SGHRS, CDR2 YFSETQ. DNA for the CDR3: TGTGCCAGCAGCTTAGAAGGGACTTATGGCTACACCTTC. It yields the protein CASSLEGTYGYTF. Full variable domain (rest looked up from reference TRBV5-1 and TRBJ1-2): KAGVTQTPRYLIKTRGQQVTLSCSPISGHRSVSWYQQTPGQGLQFLFEYFSETQRNKGNFPGRFSGRQFSNSRSEMNVSTLELGDSALYLCASSLEGTYGYTFGSGTRLTVV.

The chain joins TRBV7-2 to TRBJ2-1; no firm D call. V dropped 6 bases and J dropped 5 bases, with 17 bases sitting between them. This CDR3 has 15 residues. Per the germline V gene, CDR1 is SGHTA and CDR2 is FQGNSA. In DNA form, the CDR3 reads TGTGCCAGCAGGACCAGGTCCTACATCGACAATGAGCAGTTCTTC. Amino acid sequence: CASRTRSYIDNEQFF.

This clonotype was detected a few times. This sequence joins TRBV12-3 or TRBV12-4 and TRBJ2-7; TRBD2 is a possible D gene (6 bases). V gave up 3 bases and J gave up 3 bases, with 9 bases separating them. CDR3 length: 13 amino acids. For the CDR3, the DNA is TGTGCCAGCAGTTTGGGACTCCTCTACGAGCAGTACGTC. It translates to CASSLGLLYEQYV.

This clonotype was counted many times. The rearrangement joins TRBV20-1 to TRBJ2-7; 7 bases match TRBD1. V shed 1 base, J shed 6 bases, and the junction held 12 bases outside the gene matches. Germline V lookup: CDR1 DFQATT, CDR2 SNEGSKA (reference sequence). The CDR3 runs to 15 residues. CDR3 sequence reads: CSARGSGTVPLEQYF. The CDR3 DNA reads TGCAGTGCTAGAGGTTCCGGGACAGTCCCCCTCGAGCAGTACTTC.

This chain uses TRBV6-6 with TRBJ2-3; D not resolved. CDR1 is MNHNY, CDR2 SVGAGI, per germline (reference sequence). V lost 10 bases to trimming and J lost 6 bases, with 17 bases between them. The CDR3 consists of 13 residues. The CDR3 bases are TGTGCCATTAGGGCAGGCGCTAGGGATACGCAGTATTTT. Translation: CAIRAGARDTQYF.

V gene TRBV3-1 combines with J gene TRBJ2-5; D unclear. Germline V CDR1 and CDR2: LGHDT, YNNKEL (reference sequence). The CDR3 is 12 residues long. Trimming took 3 bases from V and 5 from J, leaving 7 bases between them. CDR3 bases: TGTGCCAGCAGCCACCTCTTGGAGACCCAGTACTTC. This gives the protein CASSHLLETQYF.